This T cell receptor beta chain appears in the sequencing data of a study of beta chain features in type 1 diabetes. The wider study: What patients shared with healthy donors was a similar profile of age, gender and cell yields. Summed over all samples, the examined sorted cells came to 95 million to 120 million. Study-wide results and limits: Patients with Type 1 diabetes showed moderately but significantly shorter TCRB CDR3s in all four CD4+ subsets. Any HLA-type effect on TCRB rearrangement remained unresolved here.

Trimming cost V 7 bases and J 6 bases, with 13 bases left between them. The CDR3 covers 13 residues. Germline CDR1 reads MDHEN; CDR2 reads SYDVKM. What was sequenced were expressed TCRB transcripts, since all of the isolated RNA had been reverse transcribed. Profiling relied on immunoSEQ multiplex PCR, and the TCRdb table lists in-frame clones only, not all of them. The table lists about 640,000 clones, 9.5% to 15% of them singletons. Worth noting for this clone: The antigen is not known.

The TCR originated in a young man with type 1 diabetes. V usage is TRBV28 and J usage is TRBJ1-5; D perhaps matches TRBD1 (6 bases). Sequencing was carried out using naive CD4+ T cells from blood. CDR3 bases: TGTGCCAGCACCCTAGGGGGAGTTCAGCCCCAGCATTTT. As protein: CASTLGGVQPQHF.